The 5 T cell receptor beta chains presented below share a single source sample, sequenced in a study of regulatory T cells in long-lasting Graves disease. Regarding time point: newly diagnosed GD, antithyroid drugs for less than 3 months. The TCR library used RNA extracted from PBMCs. Researchers made TCR beta libraries by using iRepertoire HTBI primers and running Arm-PCR on CDR3 regions. TCRdb passed the multiplex PCR reads through MiXCR, listing each CDR3 protein once. The sample lists about 540,000 distinct CDR3 sequences, approximately 13% occurring once. These same records also appear under a second study, on T cells in Graves' hyperthyroidism and ophthalmopathy.

The sample here was peripheral blood mononuclear cells (PBMCs), taken at new diagnosis, from a patient treated with antithyroid drugs. These receptor sequences come from a man aged 30 to 39 with Graves disease.

The table lists this clonotype with many counts. The genes are TRBV3-1 and TRBJ2-5; 10 nucleotides line up with TRBD2. V was pared by 0 bases and J by 4 bases, with 5 bases of the junction left unmatched. This CDR3 has 16 amino acids. Per germline, CDR1 LGHDT and CDR2 YNNKEL (reference sequence). CDR3: CASSQDPSGRTETQYF. CDR3 coding DNA: TGTGCCAGCAGCCAAGATCCTAGCGGGAGAACAGAGACCCAGTACTTC.

The table lists this clonotype with many counts. J is TRBJ2-2 and V is TRBV20-1; the match to TRBD1 covers 10 bases. The V gene end was trimmed by 6 bases and the J gene end by 4 bases; junction bases not matched to a gene: 5. Germline V lookup: CDR1 DFQATT, CDR2 SNEGSKA (reference sequence). The CDR3 length is 14 residues. The CDR3 here is CSASRTGGTGELFF. The CDR3 DNA sequence: TGCAGTGCCTCCCGGACAGGGGGCACCGGGGAGCTGTTTTTT.

This clonotype appeared many times. J is TRBJ2-7 and V is TRBV12-3 or TRBV12-4; TRBD2 matches at 9 bases. The junction had 10 bases not matched to a gene; V was cut back by 4 bases and J by 3 bases. The CDR3 spans 16 residues. This CDR3 is CASSSYLLAGNYEQYF. The CDR3 DNA follows: TGTGCCAGCAGTTCCTACTTACTAGCGGGCAACTACGAGCAGTACTTC.

This clonotype was picked up a small number of times. The chain uses TRBV6-1 and TRBJ2-2; unclear D gene. The CDR3 consists of 11 residues. CDR1 MNHNS and CDR2 SASEGT come from the germline V gene. The V and J ends lost 8 bases and 4 bases respectively, with 5 bases between them. The CDR3 nucleotides are TGTGCCAGCCAGCGCACCGGGGAGCTGTTTTTT. The encoded protein is CASQRTGELFF.

The sample holds many counts of this clonotype. The chain recombines TRBV4-1 with TRBJ1-1, with D tentatively TRBD1 (5 bases). Germline lookup yields CDR1 MGHRA and CDR2 YSYEKL. The CDR3 is made up of 14 amino acids. The V and J ends lost 3 bases and 4 bases respectively, with 12 bases between them. This CDR3 reads CASSQLGASTEAFF. As DNA, the CDR3 is TGCGCCAGCAGCCAGCTTGGGGCTAGCACTGAAGCTTTCTTT.